The 16 T cell receptor beta chains reported below all come from one sample, sequenced in a study of blood T cell repertoires in COVID-19. Clones were sequenced by immunoSEQ multiplex PCR, and TCRdb holds only the in-frame ones, with some missing. The profile covers some 190,000 clones, with roughly 84% appearing a single time and more than 9% taken by the ten largest. The source material was peripheral blood. The source is a woman older than 75 with active or convalescent COVID-19.

The chain combines TRBV11-2 with TRBJ2-2, with no clear D. The CDR3 is 13 amino acids. CDR1 and CDR2 (germline): SGHAT, FQNNGV. V dropped 5 bases and J dropped 4 bases, with 8 bases sitting between them. Written as DNA, the CDR3 is TGTGCCAGCAGCCCACGCGGCACCGGGGAGCTGTTTTTT. Protein sequence: CASSPRGTGELFF.

J is TRBJ2-1 and V is TRBV25-1; D may be TRBD2 (6 bases). Trimming left V 3 bases short and J 7 bases short, with 16 bases between. CDR3 length equals 15 residues. The germline CDR1 and CDR2 sequences are MGHDK and SYGVNS. CDR3: CASSDPTGTENEQFF. In DNA form, the CDR3 reads TGTGCCAGCAGTGACCCAACCGGGACTGAAAATGAGCAGTTCTTC.

This clone was seen once. The gene calls are TRBV5-1 and TRBJ1-5, with 10 bases fitting TRBD1. V dropped 0 bases and J dropped 3; count of bases not matched to a gene: 3. The CDR3 is 16 amino acids. The germline gives CDR1 SGHRS, CDR2 YFSETQ. This CDR3 reads CASSLGTGGSNQPQHF. The CDR3, as DNA: TGCGCCAGCAGCTTGGGGACAGGGGGTTCCAATCAGCCCCAGCATTTT.

The chain is built from TRBV3-1 (or the pseudogene TRBV3-2) and TRBJ2-7, with TRBD2 matching 8 bases. The germline CDR1 and CDR2 sequences are LGHDT and YNNKEL (reference sequence). This CDR3 spans 19 amino acids. V dropped 1 base and J dropped 1; count of bases not matched to a gene: 15. This CDR3 reads CASSQGVRAGASFSYEQYF. CDR3 coding DNA: TGTGCCAGCAGCCAAGGAGTCAGAGCGGGAGCGTCTTTTTCCTACGAGCAGTACTTC.

The V gene is TRBV5-1, the J gene TRBJ2-1; D may be TRBD1 (6 bases). Germline V gene data show CDR1 as SGHRS and CDR2 as YFSETQ. CDR3 size: 14 residues. Trimming cost V 1 base and J 6 bases, with 11 bases left between them. In nucleotides, the CDR3 is TGCGCCAGCAGCTTGACAGGGTTGGGCAATGAGCAGTTCTTC. Its translation: CASSLTGLGNEQFF.

This chain connects TRBV10-3 to TRBJ1-6, with D possibly matching TRBD1 (5 bases). Germline loops: CDR1 ENHRY, CDR2 SYGVKD. With 3 bases removed from V and 10 bases from J, the gap between germline ends came to 16 bases. The CDR3 has 15 amino acids. CDR3 region: CAISEGQGDWSPLHF. CDR3 coding DNA: TGTGCCATCAGTGAAGGGCAGGGTGATTGGTCACCCCTCCACTTT.

This chain joins TRBV5-6 and TRBJ2-4; possibly TRBD2 for D (6 bases). The CDR3 has 15 residues. The V end lost 4 bases, the J end lost 6 bases, and 17 bases lay between the germline ends. Germline-derived CDR1 and CDR2 are SGHDT and YYEEEE. As DNA, the CDR3 is TGTGCCAGCAGCGAACGGACTATGGGGGGAAACATTCAGTACTTC. This codes for CASSERTMGGNIQYF.

The CDR3 DNA follows: TGTGCCAGCAGACAGGGTATCCCCTACGAGCAGTACTTC. Its protein product is CASRQGIPYEQYF. The chain is built from TRBV6-5 and TRBJ2-7, with a possible D match to TRBD1 (6 bases). Germline assignment: CDR1 MNHEY and CDR2 SVGAGI. The CDR3 runs to 13 residues. The germline V and J ends were trimmed by 6 bases and 2 bases, with 11 bases remaining between them.

CDR3 region: CASSLLREAYEQYF. CDR3 sequence (DNA): TGTGCCAGCAGCTTATTGCGGGAAGCCTACGAGCAGTACTTC. V usage is TRBV7-9 and J usage is TRBJ2-7, with D perhaps matching TRBD2 (6 bases). Germline V gene sequence: CDR1 SEHNR, CDR2 FQNEAQ (reference sequence). CDR3 length: 14 amino acids. V dropped 2 bases and J dropped 2 bases, with 10 bases sitting between them.

The rearrangement links TRBV5-6 to TRBJ1-1; TRBD1 aligns across 9 bases. This CDR3 has 16 amino acids. Germline V gene sequence: CDR1 SGHDT, CDR2 YYEEEE. Trimming removed 0 bases from V and 1 base from J; junction bases left unmatched: 4. CDR3 nucleotide sequence: TGTGCCAGCAGCTTGGAACAGGGGGCGCGGAACACTGAAGCTTTCTTT. Amino acid sequence: CASSLEQGARNTEAFF.

This clone came up once. V and J are TRBV2 and TRBJ2-1; 10 positions agree with TRBD1. V dropped 10 bases and J dropped 4; count of bases not matched to a gene: 4. Looked up from germline, CDR1 is SNHLY and CDR2 is FYNNEI. This CDR3 comprises 13 residues. The CDR3 loop reads CANRQGAYNEQFF. For the CDR3, the DNA is TGTGCCAACAGACAGGGGGCGTACAATGAGCAGTTCTTC.

This clone was recorded once. The rearrangement uses TRBV6-5 and TRBJ1-1; 9 bases line up with TRBD1. Losses at the gene ends were 6 bases for V and 1 base for J; bases not matched to a gene: 6. The CDR3 is 15 amino acids. The germline V gene encodes CDR1 MNHEY and CDR2 SVGAGI. DNA of the CDR3: TGTGCCAGCAGGTGGCCGGGACAGGGGAACACTGAAGCTTTCTTT. Its protein is CASRWPGQGNTEAFF.

The rearrangement links TRBV9 to TRBJ1-5; D not resolved. Germline CDR1 SGDLS, CDR2 YYNGEE. The CDR3 spans 14 residues. Deletions cut 0 bases from V and 6 bases from J, with 10 bases between. The CDR3 loop reads CASSVDPRGQPQHF. CDR3 DNA sequence: TGTGCCAGCAGCGTAGATCCCAGAGGTCAGCCCCAGCATTTT.

The V call is TRBV4-1, the J call TRBJ1-1; D call uncertain. The CDR3 totals 16 residues. In germline, CDR1 is MGHRA, CDR2 YSYEKL. The V end was cut by 0 bases, the J end by 1 base, with 12 bases between. Here the CDR3 DNA reads TGCGCCAGCAGCCAAGATAGGAGGGTTCAGAACACTGAAGCTTTCTTT. This codes for CASSQDRRVQNTEAFF.

The gene calls are TRBV5-4 and TRBJ2-2; 8 positions match TRBD2. Germline V CDR1 and CDR2: SGHNT, YYREEE (reference sequence). Germline trimming cut 0 bases from V and 5 bases from J; bases unmatched to any gene: 3. This CDR3 is built from 15 residues. The CDR3 nucleotides read TGTGCCAGCAGCTTGGGCGCGGGAGGTACCGGGGAGCTGTTTTTT. This codes for CASSLGAGGTGELFF. The full variable domain, its missing parts supplied by reference TRBV5-4 and TRBJ2-2, is ETGVTQSPTHLIKTRGQQVTLRCSSQSGHNTVSWYQQALGQGPQFIFQYYREEENGRGNFPPRFSGLQFPNYSSELNVNALELDDSALYLCASSLGAGGTGELFFGEGSRLTVL.

V gene TRBV5-1 combines with J gene TRBJ1-1; possible D gene TRBD1, 6 bases. This CDR3 comprises 13 residues. Trimming shortened V by 2 bases and J by 8 bases, and 13 bases separated the two germline ends. Germline-derived CDR1 and CDR2 are SGHRS and YFSETQ. CDR3 nucleotide sequence: TGCGCCAGCAGCTTTGATATCGGGACAGAAGCTTTCTTT. This translates into CASSFDIGTEAFF.